The 23 T cell receptor beta chains below come from one sample, sequenced in a study of cytomegalovirus exposure and HLA in healthy donors. This PCR relied on a set of 60 Vbeta primers and 13 Jbeta primers. The data were produced by immunoSEQ multiplex PCR, yet TCRdb's version contains in-frame clones alone and is incomplete. This table holds over 120,000 clones, 75% to 80% found once. Sequenced material: PBMCs. The source of these receptors is a male donor in good health and CMV-seronegative.

The J gene is TRBJ2-6, the V gene TRBV30; 8 positions match TRBD1. This CDR3 is 18 amino acids long. The germline gives CDR1 GTSNPN, CDR2 SVGIG (reference sequence). The V gene end was trimmed by 2 bases and the J gene end by 0 bases; junction bases not matched to a gene: 9. The CDR3 coding sequence is TGTGCCTGGAGTCCCTCATGGACAGGGACCTCTGGGGCCAACGTCCTGACTTTC. It yields the protein CAWSPSWTGTSGANVLTF.

Concerning this clone: This sample also contains other DNA sequences that code for the same CDR3. This chain joins TRBV19 and TRBJ2-7; 9 nucleotides line up with TRBD2. This CDR3 comprises 15 residues. CDR1 is LNHDA and CDR2 is SQIVND in the germline V gene (reference sequence). J gave up 1 base and V 5 bases, and 6 bases lay outside the gene matches. This CDR3 reads CASSELAGESYEQYF. The DNA of the CDR3 is TGTGCCAGTAGTGAGTTAGCGGGAGAGTCCTACGAGCAGTACTTC.

This chain joins TRBV5-4 and TRBJ2-5; 8 bases fit TRBD1. Germline V gives CDR1 SGHNT, CDR2 YYREEE (reference sequence). V lost 5 bases and J lost 5; bases outside the gene matches: 11. The CDR3 is 15 amino acids. The CDR3 loop reads CASRIRYRGRETQYF. The CDR3 region has the DNA TGTGCCAGCAGGATTCGATACAGGGGGAGGGAGACCCAGTACTTC.

This clone is a singleton in its sample. The chain links TRBV2 to TRBJ1-2, with 9 nucleotides matching TRBD1. This CDR3 region has 16 residues. CDR1 and CDR2 (germline): SNHLY, FYNNEI. Trimming took 0 bases from V and 4 from J; bases not matched to a gene: 6. The DNA of the CDR3 is TGTGCCAGCAGTGAAGCGGGGGACAGGGAAGGCTATGGCTACACCTTC. Its protein is CASSEAGDREGYGYTF.

The chain joins TRBV27 to TRBJ2-3, with 7 positions matching TRBD2. The CDR3 has 13 amino acids. With 5 bases clipped from V and 4 bases from J, the junction kept 3 bases outside the gene matches. In germline, CDR1 is MNHEY, CDR2 SMNVEV (reference sequence). CDR3 sequence (DNA): TGTGCCAGCAGTCTCGCGGGAGCAGATACGCAGTATTTT. Encoded protein: CASSLAGADTQYF.

The rearrangement links TRBV6-5 to TRBJ2-2, with 8 bases matching TRBD1. Germline CDR1 MNHEY, CDR2 SVGAGI. This CDR3 region has 15 residues. V shed 1 base and J 6 bases; nucleotides not matched to a gene: 4. The CDR3 nucleotides read TGTGCCAGCAGTTACTTACAGGGGGAGGCCGGGGAGCTGTTTTTT. Its protein is CASSYLQGEAGELFF.

This sequence joins TRBV5-1 and TRBJ2-3; TRBD1 matches at 12 bases. After removal of 3 bases from V and 6 bases from J, the junction contained 5 bases not matched to a gene. The CDR3 has 15 residues. Per germline, CDR1 SGHRS and CDR2 YFSETQ. The DNA of the CDR3 is TGCGCCAGCAGCTCGGGACAGGGGGCTGGGGATACGCAGTATTTT. Its translation: CASSSGQGAGDTQYF.

The gene calls are TRBV7-9 and TRBJ1-1, with D possibly matching TRBD1 (5 bases). This CDR3 is built from 15 residues. CDR1 SEHNR and CDR2 FQNEAQ come from the germline V gene (reference sequence). V was clipped by 4 bases and J by 4 bases, with 16 bases between them. As DNA, the CDR3 is TGTGCCAGCAGCTCCCGTGGAGGGGAGAGCACTGAAGCTTTCTTT. The encoded protein is CASSSRGGESTEAFF.

Of note for this clone: One junction end does not reproduce the germline sequence, and a read error may be involved. The V gene is TRBV7-9, the J gene TRBJ2-1, with 11 positions matching TRBD2. This CDR3 has 15 residues. The germline gives CDR1 SEHNR, CDR2 FQNEAQ (reference sequence). The CDR3 region is CSSSFLAGGYNEQFF. CDR3 bases: TGTTCCAGCAGCTTCCTAGCGGGAGGTTACAATGAGCAGTTCTTC.

This chain links TRBV19 with TRBJ1-1, with D possibly matching TRBD1 (5 bases). CDR1 and CDR2 from the germline V gene are LNHDA and SQIVND (reference sequence). CDR3 length: 10 residues. Trimming removed 9 bases at V and 14 bases at J, with 16 bases between. CDR3 loop: CASTGGLEFF. The CDR3 DNA follows: TGTGCCAGCACCGGGGGGTTGGAATTCTTT.

This clone turned up a few times. The chain carries TRBV10-2 and TRBJ2-7; 7 nucleotides match TRBD1. V gave up 6 bases and J gave up 1 base; unmatched junction bases: 3. This CDR3 region has 13 residues. The germline V gene encodes CDR1 WSHSY and CDR2 SAAADI. The CDR3 spells CASRGDRSYEQYF. Written as DNA, the CDR3 is TGCGCCAGCAGGGGGGACAGATCCTACGAGCAGTACTTC.

The V call is TRBV7-9, the J call TRBJ2-7; 12 nucleotides agree with TRBD1. Germline V CDR1 and CDR2: SEHNR, FQNEAQ (reference sequence). This CDR3 region has 16 residues. The V segment lost 5 bases and the J segment 4 bases; nucleotides outside the gene matches: 9. The CDR3 sequence: CASSLGTGGRGYEQYF. The DNA for the CDR3 is TGTGCCAGCAGCCTCGGGACAGGGGGCAGGGGATACGAGCAGTACTTC.

V and J are TRBV6-4 and TRBJ2-2, with D possibly matching TRBD1 (5 bases). The V end lost 5 bases, the J end lost 0 bases, and 13 bases lay between the germline ends. This CDR3 region has 16 residues. Per germline, CDR1 MRHNA and CDR2 SNTAGT. The CDR3 DNA reads TGTGCCAGCAGTTTGTGGCAGGGAACGAACACCGGGGAGCTGTTTTTT. This gives the protein CASSLWQGTNTGELFF.

The CDR3 region is CASSKLAGASLDTQYF. The CDR3 region has the DNA TGTGCCAGCAGTAAACTAGCGGGGGCTTCATTGGATACGCAGTATTTT. This rearrangement joins TRBV27 to TRBJ2-3; 11 nucleotides align to TRBD2. Germline assignment: CDR1 MNHEY and CDR2 SMNVEV (reference sequence). V was pared by 5 bases and J by 6 bases, with 10 bases of the junction left unmatched. The CDR3 runs to 16 residues.

In this sample, this clone turned up a few times. V is TRBV7-6 and J is TRBJ1-6, with TRBD1 matching 10 bases. Germline CDR1 is SGHVS and CDR2 is FNYEAQ. This CDR3 is 16 amino acids long. After removal of 4 bases from V and 4 bases from J, the junction contained 4 bases not matched to a gene. CDR3 DNA: TGTGCCAGCAGCTCCATGGACAGGGGGTATAATTCACCCCTCCACTTT. Translated, it gives CASSSMDRGYNSPLHF. The whole variable domain, remainder taken from reference TRBV7-6 and TRBJ1-6, is GAGVSQSPRYKVTKRGQDVALRCDPISGHVSLYWYRQALGQGPEFLTYFNYEAQQDKSGLPNDRFSAERPEGSISTLTIQRTEQRDSAMYRCASSSMDRGYNSPLHFGNGTRLTVT.

The CDR3 loop is CASSQVRGCLYF. CDR3 coding DNA: TGCGCCAGCAGCCAAGTCCGCGGGTGTCTTTACTTC. The J gene is TRBJ2-7, the V gene TRBV4-1; a possible D gene is TRBD2 (5 bases). The germline V and J ends were trimmed by 1 base and 13 bases, with 14 bases remaining between them. The germline V gene encodes CDR1 MGHRA and CDR2 YSYEKL. This CDR3 is 12 amino acids long.

The chain combines TRBV18 with TRBJ1-2; 7 bases agree with TRBD1. The CDR3 consists of 15 residues. Unmatched junction bases numbered 14, after V lost 5 bases and J lost 8 bases. Germline V lookup: CDR1 KGHSH, CDR2 LQKENI. CDR3 nucleotide sequence: TGTGCCAGCTCATCTCGGGACAGCCTCCTCGGGGGCTACACCTTC. Amino acids: CASSSRDSLLGGYTF.

The rearrangement joins TRBV5-6 to TRBJ1-5, with D perhaps TRBD1 (6 bases). The germline CDR1 and CDR2 sequences are SGHDT and YYEEEE. The CDR3 length is 15 residues. V lost 1 base, J lost 4 bases, and 12 bases lay in between. This chain's CDR3 is CASSLNLGQNQPQHF. The CDR3 DNA sequence: TGTGCCAGCAGCTTGAACCTCGGACAGAATCAGCCCCAGCATTTT.

The chain couples TRBV29-1 to TRBJ2-7; a weak D match, TRBD2 (5 bases). The V end lost 0 bases, the J end lost 3 bases, and 6 bases lay between the germline ends. Germline V lookup: CDR1 SQVTM, CDR2 ANQGSEA. This CDR3 has 12 amino acids. The CDR3: CSVEEADYEQYF. The CDR3 coding sequence is TGCAGCGTTGAAGAAGCGGACTACGAGCAGTACTTC.

The V and J genes are TRBV20-1 and TRBJ1-1; possibly TRBD1 for D (6 bases). This CDR3 is built from 11 residues. Per germline, CDR1 DFQATT and CDR2 SNEGSKA (reference sequence). V lost 6 bases and J 8 bases, leaving 13 bases between the germline ends. The CDR3 DNA reads as TGCAGTGCCCCTCTCGGGACAGAAGCTTTCTTT. The encoded protein is CSAPLGTEAFF.

V is TRBV10-3 and J is TRBJ2-7; tentatively, D is TRBD1 (5 bases). The CDR3 totals 15 residues. Germline V gene data show CDR1 as ENHRY and CDR2 as SYGVKD. The germline V and J ends were trimmed by 6 bases and 0 bases, with 15 bases remaining between them. Here the CDR3 reads CAIRSASDISYEQYF. In nucleotides, the CDR3 is TGTGCCATCAGATCGGCGTCGGACATCTCCTACGAGCAGTACTTC.

V and J are TRBV6-5 and TRBJ2-3; 9 bases match TRBD1. CDR1 and CDR2 (germline): MNHEY, SVGAGI. The CDR3 spans 14 residues. The junction had 5 bases not matched to a gene; V was cut back by 5 bases and J by 5 bases. CDR3 coding DNA: TGTGCCAGCAGTACCTGGGACAGGGAAGATACGCAGTATTTT. This translates into CASSTWDREDTQYF.

V is TRBV5-4 and J is TRBJ2-3; D not resolved. V was clipped by 6 bases and J by 3 bases, with 11 bases between them. CDR3 length: 13 amino acids. In germline, CDR1 is SGHNT, CDR2 YYREEE (reference sequence). CDR3 bases: TGTGCCAGCAACTCCCAGGCGACAGATACGCAGTATTTT. Translation gives CASNSQATDTQYF. The variable domain in full, completed from reference TRBV5-4 and TRBJ2-3, reads ETGVTQSPTHLIKTRGQQVTLRCSSQSGHNTVSWYQQALGQGPQFIFQYYREEENGRGNFPPRFSGLQFPNYSSELNVNALELDDSALYLCASNSQATDTQYFGPGTRLTVL.